The 10 T cell receptor beta chains below come from one sample, sequenced in a study of blood T cell repertoires in COVID-19. TCRdb keeps only in-frame clones here, not all; method: immunoSEQ multiplex PCR. Of roughly 150,000 clones listed, around 87% are singletons. Input material: peripheral blood. All receptors derive from a man older than 75 with acute or convalescent COVID-19.

This chain joins TRBV27 and TRBJ2-2; 8 positions match TRBD1. This CDR3 has 16 residues. CDR1 and CDR2 from the germline V gene are MNHEY and SMNVEV (reference sequence). With 2 bases clipped from V and 1 base from J, the junction kept 3 bases outside the gene matches. CDR3 sequence reads: CASSLPGTGNTGELFF. The DNA for the CDR3 is TGTGCCAGCAGTTTACCGGGGACAGGGAACACCGGGGAGCTGTTTTTT.

The genes are TRBV19 and TRBJ1-1; D unresolved. The germline CDR1 and CDR2 sequences are LNHDA and SQIVND (reference sequence). The CDR3 sequence is 14 residues long. V lost 6 bases, J lost 7 bases, and 18 bases lay in between. This CDR3 reads CASSLQIESYEAFF. CDR3 bases: TGTGCCAGTAGCCTACAGATCGAATCATATGAAGCTTTCTTT.

The chain combines TRBV2 with TRBJ2-5, with TRBD2 matching over 8 bases. CDR3 size: 15 residues. Losses at the gene ends were 3 bases for V and 3 bases for J; bases not matched to a gene: 6. Germline assignment: CDR1 SNHLY and CDR2 FYNNEI. The CDR3 sequence is CASSEASGPKETQYF. CDR3 DNA: TGTGCCAGCAGTGAGGCTAGCGGGCCCAAAGAGACCCAGTACTTC.

The chain joins TRBV7-8 to TRBJ2-1; TRBD1 matches at 10 bases. V was clipped by 8 bases and J by 4 bases; unmatched bases: 8. The CDR3 extends over 15 amino acids. Germline V gene sequence: CDR1 SGHVS, CDR2 FQNEAQ. CDR3 sequence (DNA): TGTGCCAGCCGAGACAGGGGGCTTCGGTACAATGAGCAGTTCTTC. Translated: CASRDRGLRYNEQFF.

The CDR3 DNA follows: TGCGCCAGCAGCCAAGAGCAGGGGTTCTCTGGAAACACCATATATTTT. Protein sequence: CASSQEQGFSGNTIYF. This rearrangement joins TRBV4-1 to TRBJ1-3; D is perhaps TRBD1 (6 bases). Trimming cost V 0 bases and J 0 bases, with 9 bases left between them. This CDR3 spans 16 amino acids. Germline V gene lookup returns CDR1 MGHRA and CDR2 YSYEKL.

This clone was seen a few times. This chain connects TRBV6-6 to TRBJ1-2; no definite D call. The CDR3 totals 14 residues. Germline CDR1 reads MNHNY; CDR2 reads SVGAGI (reference sequence). Trimming shortened V by 0 bases and J by 1 base, and 6 bases separated the two germline ends. CDR3 amino acids: CASSYSRGNYGYTF. CDR3 in DNA: TGTGCCAGCAGTTACTCGCGGGGTAACTATGGCTACACCTTC.

The V gene is TRBV30, the J gene TRBJ1-5; D is ambiguous. CDR1 GTSNPN and CDR2 SVGIG come from the germline V gene (reference sequence). This CDR3 is 15 amino acids long. The ends were cut back, 0 bases at V and 4 bases at J, with 13 bases in the middle. The CDR3 here is CAWSVRGVTNQPQHF. The CDR3 DNA sequence: TGTGCCTGGAGTGTACGGGGAGTAACTAATCAGCCCCAGCATTTT.

This clone was seen a single time. The chain carries TRBV3-1 (or the pseudogene TRBV3-2) and TRBJ1-1, with a tentative D call TRBD1 (6 bases). V was cut by 4 bases and J by 5 bases, with 14 bases left in between. CDR3 length: 14 amino acids. Germline-derived CDR1 and CDR2 are LGHDT and YNNKEL (reference sequence). This CDR3 is CASSPHRDETEAFF. Written as DNA, the CDR3 is TGTGCCAGCAGCCCCCACAGGGATGAAACTGAAGCTTTCTTT.

The genes are TRBV6-5 and TRBJ2-1; 15 nucleotides agree with TRBD2. With 6 bases clipped from V and 8 bases from J, the junction kept 5 bases outside the gene matches. CDR1 is MNHEY and CDR2 is SVGAGI in the germline V gene. CDR3 length: 15 amino acids. In DNA form, the CDR3 reads TGTGCCAGCAGCCGGACTAGCGGGAGGGACGATGAGCAGTTCTTC. This gives the protein CASSRTSGRDDEQFF.

The V and J genes are TRBV5-6 and TRBJ1-2; no reliable D call. The CDR3 is made up of 15 amino acids. Germline CDR1 is SGHDT and CDR2 is YYEEEE. V shed 0 bases and J shed 4 bases, with 13 bases lying between them. The CDR3 region has the DNA TGTGCCAGCAGCTTGGCCGGAGGGAGCAGCTATGGCTACACCTTC. This codes for CASSLAGGSSYGYTF.